This T cell receptor (beta chain) is drawn from a study of control samples from healthy donors and cancer patients. Generated by immunoSEQ multiplex PCR, the TCRdb table keeps only in-frame clones and is missing some. The data contain fewer than 200,000 clones, around 94% of them seen just once; the ten biggest clones take up around 13%. CDR1 is SGHRS and CDR2 is YFSETQ in the germline V gene. This CDR3 region has 13 residues. Trimming took off 2 bases at V and 6 bases at J, with 8 bases between the two ends. This clone was counted once. The sequence came from a man aged 60 to 75 with colorectal cancer. The sequencing input was PBMCs. V and J are TRBV5-1 and TRBJ1-4; a weak D match, TRBD1 (5 bases). The CDR3 region has the DNA TGCGCCAGCAGCTTAAGGGGTGATGAAAAACTGTTTTTT. It is translated as CASSLRGDEKLFF.